Sequencing of this TCR beta chain was carried out in a study of T cell responses to AZD1222 COVID-19 vaccine. The data were produced by immunoSEQ multiplex PCR, yet TCRdb's version contains in-frame clones alone and is incomplete. Among roughly 200,000 clones listed, approximately 92% were seen once. Study observations and caveats: As reported, nearly half of all spike-specific TCRs target variant regions that are unmutated. It was only after the peak T cell response that any repertoires were sampled. Regions 160-218 and 743-854 held dominance among vaccine-associated CD4 TCRs, which spanned spike. Females outnumbered males among donors, who were mostly white British; clonal diversity was possibly underestimated.

The CDR3 has 12 amino acids. CDR1 and CDR2 (germline): SGDLS, YYNGEE. V gave up 7 bases and J gave up 7 bases, with 14 bases separating them. Comments on this clone: Its antigen is unknown.

The chain combines TRBV9 with TRBJ1-2; tentative D call: TRBD1 (6 bases). This receptor was obtained from an adult who received the MenACWY meningococcal vaccine as a control. Sequenced material: peripheral blood, taken 28 days after the second dose of the MenACWY control vaccine. CDR3: CASGETGSGYTF. The CDR3 DNA reads as TGTGCCAGCGGAGAAACAGGGTCTGGCTACACCTTC.